These T cell receptor beta chains were read from a single sample in a study of blood T cell repertoires in COVID-19. The method was immunoSEQ multiplex PCR; TCRdb's version includes in-frame clones alone and lacks a portion of them. Here the sample spans 50,000 to 70,000 clones, approximately 91% being singletons. The sample was peripheral blood. The receptor set was obtained from a woman aged 70 to 79 with active COVID-19. CDR3s leave out the opening cysteine and the closing phenylalanine or tryptophan. The D gene is left open where the match is weak. Only part of the rows carry a size: once, few, many, or a class if the clone is expanded.

CDR3 | J | V | size | D
AISDSRRASAAF | TRBJ1-1 | TRBV10-3 | NA | NA
ASSEQGASYGYT | TRBJ1-2 | TRBV2 | NA | TRBD1
ASSLTVRVRGEKLF | TRBJ1-4 | TRBV5-1 | once | NA
ASTGENTEAF | TRBJ1-1 | TRBV6-6 | NA | NA
ASSRQVNQPQH | TRBJ1-5 | TRBV2 | NA | NA
ASSPGTGDMNTEAF | TRBJ1-1 | TRBV5-6 | NA | TRBD1
ASSLEAGMYGYT | TRBJ1-2 | TRBV5-1 | NA | NA
ASIPEPLYGYT | TRBJ1-2 | TRBV6-6 | NA | NA
ASSVATSGASGNTIY | TRBJ1-3 | TRBV9 | NA | NA
ATTAGESYEQY | TRBJ2-7 | TRBV6-6 | NA | NA
ASSDQAGGVYEQY | TRBJ2-7 | TRBV28 | NA | TRBD2
ATSEADRAYGYT | TRBJ1-2 | TRBV24-1 | NA | NA
ASSLGGQGRNQPQH | TRBJ1-5 | TRBV5-1 | few | TRBD1
ASSLPGTGHSPLH | TRBJ1-6 | TRBV28 | NA | TRBD1
ASSPNSGGEQY | TRBJ2-7 | TRBV7-3 | NA | TRBD2
ASSIEADQETQY | TRBJ2-5 | TRBV19 | NA | NA
SGGTNEQF | TRBJ2-1 | TRBV20-1 | NA | NA
ASSGQFNTEAF | TRBJ1-1 | TRBV18 | NA | NA
ASSLIQEDEQF | TRBJ2-1 | TRBV5-1 | NA | NA
ASSLLSGWANYEQY | TRBJ2-7 | TRBV28 | NA | NA
ASSDLRPSTQYSNQPQH | TRBJ1-5 | TRBV6-1 | NA | NA
ASSQDPETEAGGVVDTQY | TRBJ2-3 | TRBV4-1 | NA | TRBD2
ASSPTYGAHGNTIY | TRBJ1-3 | TRBV5-1 | NA | NA
ASSLGEGSEQY | TRBJ2-7 | TRBV7-3 | NA | TRBD2
ASSAGRESGELF | TRBJ2-2 | TRBV7-3 | NA | TRBD2
ASSQRGEGGYT | TRBJ1-2 | TRBV3-1/TRBV3-2 | NA | NA
ASSTGLVGETQY | TRBJ2-5 | TRBV5-5 | NA | TRBD2
ASSDRGLGYGYT | TRBJ1-2 | TRBV2 | once | TRBD1
AWGGTGVTNEKLF | TRBJ1-4 | TRBV30 | NA | TRBD1
ASSGAGDGNEQF | TRBJ2-1 | TRBV6-4 | few | TRBD2
ASSYQGLAASYEQY | TRBJ2-7 | TRBV6-2/TRBV6-3 | NA | TRBD2
ASSLGPGENYGYT | TRBJ1-2 | TRBV7-8 | NA | NA
ASSRGQGARETQY | TRBJ2-5 | TRBV7-2 | NA | TRBD1
ASSVEAGASAGELF | TRBJ2-2 | TRBV9 | NA | NA
ASSLASGRVYNEQF | TRBJ2-1 | TRBV5-4 | NA | NA
ATSDRTGGIYEQY | TRBJ2-7 | TRBV15 | NA | TRBD1
SVVKGPLNTEAF | TRBJ1-1 | TRBV29-1 | NA | NA
AWAGQGGYEQY | TRBJ2-7 | TRBV30 | NA | TRBD1
ASSLQGALAKNIQY | TRBJ2-4 | TRBV7-8 | NA | TRBD1
ASSVNVGSTGELF | TRBJ2-2 | TRBV11-2 | once | NA
ASSLLPVAEQY | TRBJ2-7 | TRBV19 | NA | NA
ASSYSTSGSTDTQY | TRBJ2-3 | TRBV6-5 | NA | TRBD2
ACQRGGADEQY | TRBJ2-7 | TRBV30 | NA | TRBD1
ASSHPPGHRSGANVLT | TRBJ2-6 | TRBV3-1/TRBV3-2 | NA | NA
ASSLGGQGLGGYT | TRBJ1-2 | TRBV5-1 | NA | TRBD1
ASSLAQGGSHNEQF | TRBJ2-1 | TRBV5-1 | once | NA
ASSLEGQGEVAGELF | TRBJ2-2 | TRBV5-1 | NA | TRBD1
ASSTTGGIGYT | TRBJ1-2 | TRBV19 | NA | TRBD1
ASSIGTSSEQF | TRBJ2-1 | TRBV19 | NA | TRBD2
ASSSEAGKSYNEQF | TRBJ2-1 | TRBV11-3 | NA | NA
ASSQSGSPDQPQH | TRBJ1-5 | TRBV5-1 | NA | NA
ASKQVDTEAF | TRBJ1-1 | TRBV28 | NA | NA
ASSRQGAGKNIQY | TRBJ2-4 | TRBV5-6 | NA | TRBD1
ASRLAYGTGGGNSPLH | TRBJ1-6 | TRBV27 | NA | TRBD1
ASSLFFLAEIMNTEAF | TRBJ1-1 | TRBV5-5 | NA | NA